One and the same sample provided the 6 T cell receptor beta chains below, sequenced in a study of cytomegalovirus exposure and HLA in healthy donors. Clones were sequenced by immunoSEQ multiplex PCR, and TCRdb holds only the in-frame ones, with some missing. The sample lists 250,000 to 400,000 clones, around 90% occurring once. The sequenced material came from PBMCs. These receptors were obtained from a man between 25 and 39 years old in good health and CMV-seronegative.

V gene TRBV11-2 combines with J gene TRBJ2-5; tentative D call: TRBD1 (5 bases). Trimming left V 1 base short and J 5 bases short, with 11 bases between. This CDR3 spans 14 amino acids. Germline V CDR1 and CDR2: SGHAT, FQNNGV. CDR3 sequence: CASSLAGFVETQYF. DNA for the CDR3: TGTGCCAGCAGCTTAGCAGGGTTTGTGGAGACCCAGTACTTC.

This chain joins TRBV7-8 and TRBJ2-7; TRBD1 matches at 8 bases. The germline V gene encodes CDR1 SGHVS and CDR2 FQNEAQ. The CDR3 extends over 15 amino acids. V lost 1 base and J lost 3; bases outside the gene matches: 5. CDR3 amino acids: CASSLGGTGGYEQYF. CDR3 in DNA: TGTGCCAGCAGCTTAGGAGGGACAGGTGGCTACGAGCAGTACTTC. Complete variable domain (other parts from reference TRBV7-8 and TRBJ2-7): GAGVSQSPRYKVAKRGQDVALRCDPISGHVSLFWYQQALGQGPEFLTYFQNEAQLDKSGLPSDRFFAERPEGSVSTLKIQRTQQEDSAVYLCASSLGGTGGYEQYFGPGTRLTVT.

This chain links TRBV6-6 with TRBJ1-2, with a weak D call TRBD1 (5 bases). Trimming removed 7 bases from V and 5 bases from J, with 11 bases in between. This CDR3 is 12 amino acids long. Germline V gene lookup returns CDR1 MNHNY and CDR2 SVGAGI (reference sequence). For the CDR3, the DNA is TGTGCCAGCACTCCGGGGACTTATGGCTACACCTTC. Translation gives CASTPGTYGYTF.

In this sample, this clone turned up once. This chain joins TRBV4-3 and TRBJ2-2; tentative D call: TRBD1 (5 bases). Trimming shortened V by 3 bases and J by 1 base, and 6 bases separated the two germline ends. The CDR3 has 14 residues. Germline V lookup: CDR1 LGHNA, CDR2 YSLEER. The CDR3 sequence is CASSQGQNTGELFF. The CDR3 DNA follows: TGCGCCAGCAGCCAGGGGCAGAACACCGGGGAGCTGTTTTTT.

The chain couples TRBV6-4 to TRBJ2-2; 10 nucleotides align to TRBD2. Germline CDR1 reads MRHNA; CDR2 reads SNTAGT. This CDR3 is 15 amino acids long. The V and J ends lost 7 bases and 2 bases, in that order; junction bases with no gene match: 4. CDR3 sequence: CASKASGGNTGELFF. CDR3 sequence (DNA): TGTGCCAGCAAGGCTAGCGGGGGAAACACCGGGGAGCTGTTTTTT.

This clone was observed once. This chain uses TRBV4-2 with TRBJ2-7, with TRBD1 identical over 7 bases. Germline-derived CDR1 and CDR2 are LGHNA and YNFKEQ. The CDR3 spans 18 residues. The V segment lost 1 base and the J segment 1 base; nucleotides outside the gene matches: 13. This CDR3 reads CASSQVLLRDSYSYEQYF. DNA of the CDR3: TGTGCCAGCAGCCAAGTTCTTCTCCGGGACAGCTATTCCTACGAGCAGTACTTC.